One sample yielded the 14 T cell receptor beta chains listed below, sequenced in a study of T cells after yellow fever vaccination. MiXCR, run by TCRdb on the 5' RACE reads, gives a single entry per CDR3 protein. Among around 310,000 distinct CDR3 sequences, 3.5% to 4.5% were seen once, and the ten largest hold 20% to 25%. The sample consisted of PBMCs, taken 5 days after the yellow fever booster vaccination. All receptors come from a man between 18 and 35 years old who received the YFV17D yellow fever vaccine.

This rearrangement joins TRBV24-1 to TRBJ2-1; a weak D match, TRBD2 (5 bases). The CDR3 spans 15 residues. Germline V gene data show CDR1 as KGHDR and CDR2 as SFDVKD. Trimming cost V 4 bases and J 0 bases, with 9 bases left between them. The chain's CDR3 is CATSEAGSSYNEQFF. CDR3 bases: TGTGCCACCAGTGAGGCGGGTAGCTCCTACAATGAGCAGTTCTTC.

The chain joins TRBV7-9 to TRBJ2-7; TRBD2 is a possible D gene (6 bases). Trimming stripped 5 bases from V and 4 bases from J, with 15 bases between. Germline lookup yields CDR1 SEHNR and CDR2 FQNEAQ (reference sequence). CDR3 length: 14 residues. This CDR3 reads CASSTAGRGYEQYV. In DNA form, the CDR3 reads TGTGCCAGCAGCACCGCGGGGCGGGGTTACGAGCAGTACGTC.

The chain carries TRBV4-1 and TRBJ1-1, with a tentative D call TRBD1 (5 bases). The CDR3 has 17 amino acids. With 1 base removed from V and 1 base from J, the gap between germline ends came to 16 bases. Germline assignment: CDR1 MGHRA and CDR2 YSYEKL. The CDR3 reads CASSQGGPGGWNTEAFF. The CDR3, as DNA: TGCGCCAGCAGCCAAGGAGGGCCTGGGGGGTGGAACACTGAAGCTTTCTTT.

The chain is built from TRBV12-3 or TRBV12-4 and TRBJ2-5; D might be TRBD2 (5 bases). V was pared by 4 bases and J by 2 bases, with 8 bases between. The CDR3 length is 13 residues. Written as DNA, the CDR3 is TGTGCCAGCAGTTCGGACTGGCAAGAGACCCAGTACTTC. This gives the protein CASSSDWQETQYF.

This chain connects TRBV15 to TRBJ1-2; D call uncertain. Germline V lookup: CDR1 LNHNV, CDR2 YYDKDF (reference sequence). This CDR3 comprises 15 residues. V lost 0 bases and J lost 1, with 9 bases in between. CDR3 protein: CATSRDRTDNYGYTF. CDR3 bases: TGTGCCACCAGCAGAGACAGGACTGATAACTATGGCTACACCTTC.

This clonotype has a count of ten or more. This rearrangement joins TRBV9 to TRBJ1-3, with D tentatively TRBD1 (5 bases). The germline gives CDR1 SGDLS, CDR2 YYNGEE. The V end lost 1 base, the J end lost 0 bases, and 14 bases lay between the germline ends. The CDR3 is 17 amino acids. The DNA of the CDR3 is TGTGCCAGCAGCGTAACCGGGACGCGGACCTCTGGAAACACCATATATTTT. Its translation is CASSVTGTRTSGNTIYF. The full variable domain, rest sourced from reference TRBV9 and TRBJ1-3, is DSGVTQTPKHLITATGQRVTLRCSPRSGDLSVYWYQQSLDQGLQFLIQYYNGEERAKGNILERFSAQQFPDLHSELNLSSLELGDSALYFCASSVTGTRTSGNTIYFGEGSWLTVV.

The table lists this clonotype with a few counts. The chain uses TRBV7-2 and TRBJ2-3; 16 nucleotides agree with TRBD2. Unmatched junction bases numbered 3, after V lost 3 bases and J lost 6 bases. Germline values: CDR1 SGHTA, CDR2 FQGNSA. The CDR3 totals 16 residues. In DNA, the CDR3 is TGTGCCAGCAGCTTGGGACTAGCGGGGGGGCCCGATACGCAGTATTTT. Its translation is CASSLGLAGGPDTQYF.

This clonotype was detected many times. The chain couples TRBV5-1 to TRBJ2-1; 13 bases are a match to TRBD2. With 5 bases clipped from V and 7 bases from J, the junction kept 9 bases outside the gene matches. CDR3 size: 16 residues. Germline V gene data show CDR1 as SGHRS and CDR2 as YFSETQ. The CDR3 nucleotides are TGCGCCAGCAGATCTGGGACTAGCGGGGTGAAAAATGAGCAGTTCTTC. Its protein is CASRSGTSGVKNEQFF.

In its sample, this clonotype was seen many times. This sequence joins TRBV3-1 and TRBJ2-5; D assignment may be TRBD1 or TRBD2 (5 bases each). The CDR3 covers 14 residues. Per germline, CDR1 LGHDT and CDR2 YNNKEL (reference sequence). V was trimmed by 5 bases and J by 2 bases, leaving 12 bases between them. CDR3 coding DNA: TGTGCCAGCAGCGCCGGGACGCATCAAGAGACCCAGTACTTC. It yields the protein CASSAGTHQETQYF.

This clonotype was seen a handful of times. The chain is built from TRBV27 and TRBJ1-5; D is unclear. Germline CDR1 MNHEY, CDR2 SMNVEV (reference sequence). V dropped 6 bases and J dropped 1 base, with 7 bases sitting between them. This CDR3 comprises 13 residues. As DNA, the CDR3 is TGTGCCAGCAGACGGAGGAGCAATCAGCCCCAGCATTTT. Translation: CASRRRSNQPQHF.

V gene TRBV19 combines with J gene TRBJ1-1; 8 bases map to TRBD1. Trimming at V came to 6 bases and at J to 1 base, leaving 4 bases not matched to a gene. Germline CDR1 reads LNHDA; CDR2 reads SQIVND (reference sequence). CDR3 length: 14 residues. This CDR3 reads CASRTGVENTEAFF. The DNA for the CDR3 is TGTGCCAGTAGGACAGGGGTCGAGAACACTGAAGCTTTCTTT.

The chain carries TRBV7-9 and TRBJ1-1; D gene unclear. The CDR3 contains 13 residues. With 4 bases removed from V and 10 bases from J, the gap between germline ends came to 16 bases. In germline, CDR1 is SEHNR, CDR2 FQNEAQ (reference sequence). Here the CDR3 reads CASSWPPYLRAFF. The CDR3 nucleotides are TGTGCCAGCAGCTGGCCGCCTTACCTAAGAGCTTTCTTT.

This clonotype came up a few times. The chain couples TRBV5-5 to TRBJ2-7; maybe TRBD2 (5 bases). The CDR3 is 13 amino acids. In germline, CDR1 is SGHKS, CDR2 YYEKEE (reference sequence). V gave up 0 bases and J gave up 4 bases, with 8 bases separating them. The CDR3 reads CASSLGGDYEQYV. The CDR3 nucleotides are TGTGCCAGCAGCTTGGGGGGAGATTACGAGCAGTACGTC.

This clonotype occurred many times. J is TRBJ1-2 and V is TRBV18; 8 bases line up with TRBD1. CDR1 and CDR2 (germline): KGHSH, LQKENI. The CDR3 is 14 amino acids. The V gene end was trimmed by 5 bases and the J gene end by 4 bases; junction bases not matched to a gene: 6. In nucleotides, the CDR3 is TGTGCCAGCTCAGAAGGACAGGGCATCTATGGCTACACCTTC. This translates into CASSEGQGIYGYTF.